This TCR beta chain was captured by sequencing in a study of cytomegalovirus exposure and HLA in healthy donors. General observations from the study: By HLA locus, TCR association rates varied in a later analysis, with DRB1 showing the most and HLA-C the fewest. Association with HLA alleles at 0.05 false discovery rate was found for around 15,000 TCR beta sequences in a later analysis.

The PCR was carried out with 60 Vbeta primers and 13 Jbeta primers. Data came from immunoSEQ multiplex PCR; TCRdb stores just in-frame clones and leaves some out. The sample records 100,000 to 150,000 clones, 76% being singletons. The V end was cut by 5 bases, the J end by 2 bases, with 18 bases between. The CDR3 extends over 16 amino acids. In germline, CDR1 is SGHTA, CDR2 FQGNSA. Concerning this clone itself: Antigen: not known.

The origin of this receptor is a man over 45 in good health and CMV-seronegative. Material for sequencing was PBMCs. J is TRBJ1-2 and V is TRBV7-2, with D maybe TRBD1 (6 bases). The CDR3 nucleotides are TGTGCCAGCAGCCTGAATACAGGGAGGGGGAACTATGGCTACACCTTC. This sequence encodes CASSLNTGRGNYGYTF.